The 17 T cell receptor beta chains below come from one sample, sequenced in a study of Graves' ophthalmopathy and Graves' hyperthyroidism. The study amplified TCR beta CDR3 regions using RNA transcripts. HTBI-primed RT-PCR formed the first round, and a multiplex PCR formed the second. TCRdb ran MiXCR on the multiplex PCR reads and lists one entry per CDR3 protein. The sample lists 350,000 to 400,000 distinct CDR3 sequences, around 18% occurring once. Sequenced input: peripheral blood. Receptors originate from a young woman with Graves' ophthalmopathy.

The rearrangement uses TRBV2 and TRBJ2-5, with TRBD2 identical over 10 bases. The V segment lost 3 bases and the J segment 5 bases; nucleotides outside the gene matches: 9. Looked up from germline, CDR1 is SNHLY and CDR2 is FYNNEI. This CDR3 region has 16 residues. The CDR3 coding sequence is TGTGCCAGCAGTGAGCGTAGAACTAGCGGGATGGAGACCCAGTACTTC. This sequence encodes CASSERRTSGMETQYF.

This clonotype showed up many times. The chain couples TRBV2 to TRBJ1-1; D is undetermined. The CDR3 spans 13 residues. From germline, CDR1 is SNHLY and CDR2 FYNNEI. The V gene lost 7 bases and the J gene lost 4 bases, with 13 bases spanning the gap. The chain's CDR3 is CASKPDGSTEAFF. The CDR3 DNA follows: TGTGCCAGCAAACCTGACGGGAGCACTGAAGCTTTCTTT.

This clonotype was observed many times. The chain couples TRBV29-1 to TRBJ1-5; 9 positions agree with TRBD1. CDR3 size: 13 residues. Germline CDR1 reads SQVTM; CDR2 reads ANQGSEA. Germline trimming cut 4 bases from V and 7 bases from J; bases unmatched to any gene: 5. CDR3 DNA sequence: TGCAGCGTTGGGGGACAGGGTGGCCAGCCCCAGCATTTT. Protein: CSVGGQGGQPQHF.

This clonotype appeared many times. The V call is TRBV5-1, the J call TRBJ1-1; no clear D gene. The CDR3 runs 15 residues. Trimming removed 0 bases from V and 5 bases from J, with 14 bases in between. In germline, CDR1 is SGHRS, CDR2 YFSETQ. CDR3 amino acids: CASSLATQGGTEAFF. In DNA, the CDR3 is TGCGCCAGCAGCTTGGCTACCCAAGGAGGGACTGAAGCTTTCTTT.

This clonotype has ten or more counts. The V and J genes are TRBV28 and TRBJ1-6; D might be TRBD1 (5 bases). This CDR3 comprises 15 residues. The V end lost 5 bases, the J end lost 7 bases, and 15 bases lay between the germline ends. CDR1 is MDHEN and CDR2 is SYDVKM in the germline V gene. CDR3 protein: CASSQPQVGNSPLHF. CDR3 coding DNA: TGTGCCAGCAGTCAACCACAGGTCGGGAATTCACCCCTCCACTTT.

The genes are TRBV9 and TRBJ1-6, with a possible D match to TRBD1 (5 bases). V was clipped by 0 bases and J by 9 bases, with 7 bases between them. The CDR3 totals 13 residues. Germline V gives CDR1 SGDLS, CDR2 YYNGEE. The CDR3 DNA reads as TGTGCCAGCAGCGTAGGAGGGACTTCACCCCTCCACTTT. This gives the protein CASSVGGTSPLHF.

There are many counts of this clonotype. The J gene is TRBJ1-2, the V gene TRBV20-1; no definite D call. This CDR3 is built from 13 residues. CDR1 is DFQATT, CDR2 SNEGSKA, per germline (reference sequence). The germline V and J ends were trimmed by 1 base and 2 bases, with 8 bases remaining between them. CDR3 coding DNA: TGCAGTGCTAGAGTGGACGGGAACTATGGCTACACCTTC. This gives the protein CSARVDGNYGYTF.

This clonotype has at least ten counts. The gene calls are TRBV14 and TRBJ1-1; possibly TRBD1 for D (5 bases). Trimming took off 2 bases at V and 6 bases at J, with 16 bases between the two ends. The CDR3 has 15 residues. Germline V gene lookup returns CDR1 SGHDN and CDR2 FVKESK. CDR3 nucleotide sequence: TGTGCCAGCAGCCAAAGGGACTTGGGGCGCCCTGAAGCTTTCTTT. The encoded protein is CASSQRDLGRPEAFF.

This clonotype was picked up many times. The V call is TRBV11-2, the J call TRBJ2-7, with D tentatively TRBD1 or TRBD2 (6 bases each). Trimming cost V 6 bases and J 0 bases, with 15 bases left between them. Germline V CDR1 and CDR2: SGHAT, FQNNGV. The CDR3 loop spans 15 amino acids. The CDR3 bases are TGTGCCAGCAGTGACACGGGGGCCTACTCCTACGAGCAGTACTTC. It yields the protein CASSDTGAYSYEQYF.

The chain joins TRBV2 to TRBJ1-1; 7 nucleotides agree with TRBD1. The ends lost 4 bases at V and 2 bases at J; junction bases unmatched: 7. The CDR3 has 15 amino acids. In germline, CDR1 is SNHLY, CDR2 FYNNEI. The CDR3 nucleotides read TGTGCCAGCAGTGTGGGCAGGGGGATAAACACTGAAGCTTTCTTT. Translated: CASSVGRGINTEAFF. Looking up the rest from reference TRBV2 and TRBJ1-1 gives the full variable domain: EPEVTQTPSHQVTQMGQEVILRCVPISNHLYFYWYRQILGQKVEFLVSFYNNEISEKSEIFDDQFSVERPDGSNFTLKIRSTKLEDSAMYFCASSVGRGINTEAFFGQGTRLTVV.

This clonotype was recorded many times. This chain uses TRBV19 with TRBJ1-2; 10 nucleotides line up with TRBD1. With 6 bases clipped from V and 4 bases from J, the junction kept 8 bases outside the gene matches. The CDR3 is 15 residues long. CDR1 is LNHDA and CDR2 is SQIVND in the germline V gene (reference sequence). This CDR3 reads CASSAGGQGTYGYTF. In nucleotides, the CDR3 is TGTGCCAGTAGCGCGGGGGGACAGGGGACCTATGGCTACACCTTC.

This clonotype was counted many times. CDR3 in amino acids: CASSQDEGSTEAFF. CDR3 nucleotide sequence: TGTGCCAGCAGCCAAGACGAAGGGAGCACTGAAGCTTTCTTT. The rearrangement links TRBV4-2 to TRBJ1-1; no firm D call. This CDR3 spans 14 amino acids. The V gene's germline CDR1 is LGHNA and CDR2 YNFKEQ. The V end lost 0 bases, the J end lost 4 bases, and 9 bases lay between the germline ends.

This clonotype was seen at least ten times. CDR3 in DNA: TGTGCCAGCAGATGGACAGGGGGCGCGTCCCCCAGGAGTGCCGGGGAGCTGTTTTTT. Protein product: CASRWTGGASPRSAGELFF. This chain connects TRBV28 to TRBJ2-2; 11 nucleotides align to TRBD1. The V gene end was trimmed by 6 bases and the J gene end by 6 bases; junction bases not matched to a gene: 18. CDR1 is MDHEN, CDR2 SYDVKM, per germline. The CDR3 has 19 residues.

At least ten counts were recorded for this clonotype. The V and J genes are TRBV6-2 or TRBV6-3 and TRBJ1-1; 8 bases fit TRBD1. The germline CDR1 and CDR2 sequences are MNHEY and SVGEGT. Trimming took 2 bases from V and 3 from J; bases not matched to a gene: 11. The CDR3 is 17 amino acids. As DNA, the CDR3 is TGTGCCAGCAGTTACCCCCATGCTGACAGGGGATACACTGAAGCTTTCTTT. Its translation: CASSYPHADRGYTEAFF.

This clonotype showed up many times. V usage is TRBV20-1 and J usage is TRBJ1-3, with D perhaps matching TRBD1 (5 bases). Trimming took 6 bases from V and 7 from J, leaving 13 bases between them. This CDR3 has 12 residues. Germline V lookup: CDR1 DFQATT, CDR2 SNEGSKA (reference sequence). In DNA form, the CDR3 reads TGCAGTGCCCGCTACGGGGACAACACCATATATTTT. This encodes CSARYGDNTIYF.

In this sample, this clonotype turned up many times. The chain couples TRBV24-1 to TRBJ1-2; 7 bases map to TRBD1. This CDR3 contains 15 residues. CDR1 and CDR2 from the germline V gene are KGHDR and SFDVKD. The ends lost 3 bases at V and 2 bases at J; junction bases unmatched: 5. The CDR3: CATSDPTGRNYGYTF. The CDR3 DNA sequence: TGTGCCACCAGTGATCCGACAGGGCGCAACTATGGCTACACCTTC.

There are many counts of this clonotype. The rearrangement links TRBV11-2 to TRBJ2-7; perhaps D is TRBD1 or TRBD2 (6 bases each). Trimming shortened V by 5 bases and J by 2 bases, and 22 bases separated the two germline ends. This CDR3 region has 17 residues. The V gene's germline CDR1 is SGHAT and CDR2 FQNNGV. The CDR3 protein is CASSPGVRDNLTYEQYF. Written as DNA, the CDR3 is TGTGCCAGCAGCCCGGGGGTCCGGGACAACCTAACCTACGAGCAGTACTTC.